Detailed here is one TCR beta chain. Using genomic DNA as the template, TCR beta VDJ and CDR3 profiling was carried out. TCRdb processed the reads anew with MiXCR; each CDR3 protein has one entry. The sample yields some 410,000 distinct CDR3 sequences, roughly 64% seen once. This sample stems from a study of CD8+CD57+ T cells in acquired aplastic anemia. As for the study in general: Sorted CD4+ and CD8+ cells yielded DNA averaging about 3.2 ug.

This CDR3 has 15 residues. With V trimmed by 6 bases and J by 1 base, 6 bases remained unmatched. Germline V gives CDR1 ENHRY, CDR2 SYGVKD. The rearrangement joins TRBV10-3 to TRBJ1-5; TRBD1 matches at 7 bases. The sample consisted of sorted CD4+, CD8+, or CD8+CD57+ T cells (not recorded which) from PBMCs. This TCR was recovered from a human donor in good health, serving as a control. As DNA, the CDR3 is TGTGCCATCAGCCCGACAGGGAGCAGCAATCAGCCCCAGCATTTT. Protein product: CAISPTGSSNQPQHF.